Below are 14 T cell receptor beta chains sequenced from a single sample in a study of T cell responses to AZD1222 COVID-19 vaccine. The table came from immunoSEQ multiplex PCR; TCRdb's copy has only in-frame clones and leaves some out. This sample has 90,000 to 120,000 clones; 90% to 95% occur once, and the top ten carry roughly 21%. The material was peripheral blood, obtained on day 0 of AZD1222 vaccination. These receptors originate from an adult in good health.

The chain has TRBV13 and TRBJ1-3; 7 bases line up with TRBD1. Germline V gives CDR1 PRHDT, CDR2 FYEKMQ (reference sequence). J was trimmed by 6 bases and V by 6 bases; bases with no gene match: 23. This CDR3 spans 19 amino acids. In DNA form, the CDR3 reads TGTGCCAGCAGAAGGGGGCCCAACCCTTCGCTTCGCCAAGAAAACACCATATATTTT. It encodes CASRRGPNPSLRQENTIYF.

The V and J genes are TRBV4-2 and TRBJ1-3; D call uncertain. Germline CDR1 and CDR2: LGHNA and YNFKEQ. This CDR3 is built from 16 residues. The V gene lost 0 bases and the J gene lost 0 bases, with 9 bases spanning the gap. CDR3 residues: CASSQDWHGSGNTIYF. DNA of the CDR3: TGTGCCAGCAGCCAAGATTGGCACGGCTCTGGAAACACCATATATTTT.

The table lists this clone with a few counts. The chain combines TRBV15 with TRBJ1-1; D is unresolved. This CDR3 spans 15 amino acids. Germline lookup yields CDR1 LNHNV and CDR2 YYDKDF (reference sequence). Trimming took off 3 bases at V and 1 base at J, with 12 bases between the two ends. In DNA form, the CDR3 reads TGTGCCACCAGCAGTCAGACTGGGGAGAACACTGAAGCTTTCTTT. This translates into CATSSQTGENTEAFF.

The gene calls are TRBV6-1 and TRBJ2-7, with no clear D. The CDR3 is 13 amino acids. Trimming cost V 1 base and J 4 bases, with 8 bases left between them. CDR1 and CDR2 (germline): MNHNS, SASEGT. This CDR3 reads CASSEVTEYEQYF. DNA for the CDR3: TGTGCCAGCAGTGAAGTAACAGAATACGAGCAGTACTTC.

CDR3 nucleotide sequence: TGTGCCAGCAGCGTCAGGGGGGTATTGAATGGCTACACCTTC. This gives the protein CASSVRGVLNGYTF. The chain has TRBV25-1 and TRBJ1-2; TRBD1 agrees at 7 bases. After removal of 6 bases from V and 6 bases from J, the junction contained 10 bases not matched to a gene. The CDR3 loop spans 14 amino acids. In germline, CDR1 is MGHDK, CDR2 SYGVNS.

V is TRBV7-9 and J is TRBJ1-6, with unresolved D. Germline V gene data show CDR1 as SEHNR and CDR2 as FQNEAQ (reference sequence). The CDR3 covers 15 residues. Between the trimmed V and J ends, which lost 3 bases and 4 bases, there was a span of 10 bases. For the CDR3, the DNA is TGTGCCAGCAGCTTGCCGGGCGGATATAATTCACCCCTCCACTTT. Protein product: CASSLPGGYNSPLHF. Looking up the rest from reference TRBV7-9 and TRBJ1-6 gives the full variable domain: DTGVSQNPRHKITKRGQNVTFRCDPISEHNRLYWYRQTLGQGPEFLTYFQNEAQLEKSRLLSDRFSAERPKGSFSTLEIQRTEQGDSAMYLCASSLPGGYNSPLHFGNGTRLTVT.

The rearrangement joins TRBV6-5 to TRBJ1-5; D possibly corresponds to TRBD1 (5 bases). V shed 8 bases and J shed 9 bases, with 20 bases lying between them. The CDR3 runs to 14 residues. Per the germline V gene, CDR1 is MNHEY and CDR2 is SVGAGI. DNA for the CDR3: TGTGCCAGCCTGGGGCAGGAGATATCAGCGCCCCAGCATTTT. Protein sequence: CASLGQEISAPQHF.

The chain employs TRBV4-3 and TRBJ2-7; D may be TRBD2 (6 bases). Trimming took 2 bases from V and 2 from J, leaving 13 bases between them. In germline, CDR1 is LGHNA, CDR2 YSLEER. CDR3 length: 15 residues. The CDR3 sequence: CASSQRRDGTYEQYF. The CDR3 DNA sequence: TGCGCCAGCAGCCAACGGAGGGACGGGACCTACGAGCAGTACTTC.

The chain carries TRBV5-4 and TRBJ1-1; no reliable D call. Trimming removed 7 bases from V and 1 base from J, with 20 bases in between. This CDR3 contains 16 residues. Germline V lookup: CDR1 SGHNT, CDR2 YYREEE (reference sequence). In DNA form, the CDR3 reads TGTGCCAGCGGGAAGGAGGGTTTAGCGGGGAACACTGAAGCTTTCTTT. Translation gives CASGKEGLAGNTEAFF.

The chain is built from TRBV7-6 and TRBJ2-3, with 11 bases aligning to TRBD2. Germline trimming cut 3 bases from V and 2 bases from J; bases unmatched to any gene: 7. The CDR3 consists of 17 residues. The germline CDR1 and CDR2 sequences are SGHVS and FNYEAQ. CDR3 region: CASSLGLAGGSTDTQYF. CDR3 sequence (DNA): TGTGCCAGCAGCTTGGGGCTAGCGGGGGGTTCCACAGATACGCAGTATTTT.

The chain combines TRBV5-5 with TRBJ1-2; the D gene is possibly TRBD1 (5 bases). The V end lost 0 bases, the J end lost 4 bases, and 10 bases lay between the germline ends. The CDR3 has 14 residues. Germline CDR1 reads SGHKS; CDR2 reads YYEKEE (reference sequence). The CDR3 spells CASSLVGETYGYTF. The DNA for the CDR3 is TGTGCCAGCAGCTTGGTGGGGGAGACCTATGGCTACACCTTC.

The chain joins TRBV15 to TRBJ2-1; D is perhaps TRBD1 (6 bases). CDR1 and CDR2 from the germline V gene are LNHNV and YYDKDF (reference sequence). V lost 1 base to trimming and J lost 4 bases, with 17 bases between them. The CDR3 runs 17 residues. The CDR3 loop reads CATSRGASRGGYNEQFF. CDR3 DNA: TGTGCCACCAGCAGAGGGGCTAGTCGAGGGGGTTACAATGAGCAGTTCTTC.

CDR3 sequence: CASSTMGPVYGYTF. The CDR3 DNA sequence: TGTGCCAGTAGTACTATGGGACCGGTCTATGGCTACACCTTC. The chain links TRBV19 to TRBJ1-2, with a weak D call TRBD1 (5 bases). Germline V gives CDR1 LNHDA, CDR2 SQIVND (reference sequence). V was clipped by 4 bases and J by 4 bases, with 13 bases between them. The CDR3 is 14 residues long.

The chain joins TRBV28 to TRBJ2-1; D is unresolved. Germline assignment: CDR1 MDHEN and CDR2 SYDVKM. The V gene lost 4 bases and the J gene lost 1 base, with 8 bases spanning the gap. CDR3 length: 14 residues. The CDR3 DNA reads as TGTGCCAGCAGTTCTATAGCTTCCTACAATGAGCAGTTCTTC. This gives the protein CASSSIASYNEQFF.